This TCR beta chain comes out of a study of regulatory T cells in long-lasting Graves disease (dated by TCRdb to the early 2020s). With respect to the entire study: Antithyroid drugs had been taken for less than 3 months by newly diagnosed Graves' disease patients. Peripheral blood TCR sequencing and RNA sequencing compared persistent Graves' disease patients with newly diagnosed Graves' disease patients. The study took place in China and was registered as a clinical trial. A total of around 35 samples underwent TCR sequencing: some 13 from persistent and roughly 20 from newly diagnosed Graves' disease patients. What the authors observed across the whole study: Preferential use of TRBV28, TRBJ1-2 and TRBJ2-5 was observed in persistent disease, whereas TRBV20-1 and TRBJ2-1 were favored in newly diagnosed disease. Compared with newly diagnosed patients, persistent Graves' disease patients had lower TCR Shannon entropy and fewer highly expanded clones, which suggests clonal expansion. The study examined only peripheral blood because the primary lesion, thyroid tissue, could not be accessed. Persistent patients shared more public clonotypes among themselves (around 2,500) than newly diagnosed patients did (more than 950). Sequencing and analysis were restricted to the TCR beta chain. The small sample size was acknowledged by the authors as a limitation that may reduce accuracy.

To prepare the library, multiplex PCR was applied. Data came from an Illumina HiSeq 4000. TCR beta libraries were built with iRepertoire HTBI primers and Arm-PCR amplification of CDR3 regions. PCR products were gel purified before sequencing. The original pipeline was this. A total of roughly 67 TRBV and about 13 TRBJ segments were identified across samples and were used for gene usage analysis of CDR3 amino acid clonotypes. Filtered high-quality paired reads were merged into contigs using COPE and FqMerger. BLAST was used to align contigs to IMGT TRBV, TRBD and TRBJ reference genes, and CDR3 was defined according to IMGT. Clonotypes above 0.1% frequency were classified as highly expanded clones. Shannon entropy was used to measure repertoire diversity, and the Gini coefficient was used to measure V-J evenness. Public clonotypes were defined as clonotypes shared by more than one individual. TCRdb reprocessed the public reads (quality trimming at Q25 with fastp, clone calling with MiXCR) and kept in-frame beta chains. Rows merge per CDR3 protein into single entries with the most common DNA and genes. These V and J calls derive from TCRdb rather than the authors' analysis. The sample includes over 300,000 distinct CDR3 sequences, with about 14% observed a single time. The ten top clones hold 20% to 25% of the sample.

In light of the paper, this sample's time point label describes: newly diagnosed GD, antithyroid drugs for less than 3 months. For both TCR sequencing and RNA sequencing, RNA was extracted from PBMCs using TRIzol. The diagnosis of Graves' disease was made according to American Thyroid Association guidelines. Recruitment of patients was carried out at an endocrinology department in Xi'an, China. From each patient, 7.5 to 9.5 milliliters of peripheral blood was collected into an EDTA anticoagulant tube. Ficoll Paque Plus density gradient separation was used to isolate PBMCs, and no further T cell sorting was performed. An Agilent 2100 Bioanalyzer and agarose gel were used to check RNA quality, while a NanoDrop 2000 measured RNA concentration. This clonotype was observed a few times. The antigen this receptor binds is unknown. Base qualities are not at hand, and no much larger clone is one base apart.

The CDR3 spans 14 residues, from the cysteine through the phenylalanine. Here the CDR3 DNA is all that survives: 42 bases in frame from base 1. Reading the germline V gene (reference sequence) gives CDR1 SEHNR and CDR2 FQNEAQ. Cut back by 2 bases and 5 bases, the V and J ends lie 12 bases apart. The sample consisted of peripheral blood mononuclear cells (PBMCs), taken at new diagnosis, from a patient treated with antithyroid drugs. The receptor chain draws on TRBV7-9 and TRBJ1-2, with no confidently assigned D gene. This clonotype was sampled from a female donor with Graves disease. The CDR3 is CASSLTGSGYGYTF. The sequence in DNA is TGTGCCAGCAGCTTAACGGGTTCTGGGTATGGCTACACCTTC.